This passage covers 25 T cell receptor beta chains from one sample sequenced in a study of CD8+ T cells in alopecia areata. This sample's treatment: oral pan-JAK inhibitor, 5-10 mg twice daily. Sequencing used cDNA as its template, made by extracting RNA and reverse transcribing it. Clones were read by immunoSEQ multiplex PCR, and TCRdb kept only the in-frame ones, dropping some. The data show approximately 200,000 clones, roughly 44% seen once. The source was CD4+ T cells sorted from blood, collected at roughly week 38, from a patient treated with tofacitinib. Source of these receptors: a human donor with alopecia areata.

This clone was observed a handful of times. This chain connects TRBV28 to TRBJ2-1, with TRBD2 identical over 12 bases. CDR1 and CDR2 (germline): MDHEN, SYDVKM. The CDR3 totals 16 residues. Germline trimming cut 4 bases from V and 8 bases from J; bases unmatched to any gene: 9. The CDR3 DNA follows: TGTGCCAGCAGTTCCCCTAGCGGGAGGGCCGGCGATGAGCAGTTCTTC. Its translation is CASSSPSGRAGDEQFF.

The chain recombines TRBV19 with TRBJ1-5; D ambiguous. Germline loops: CDR1 LNHDA, CDR2 SQIVND (reference sequence). Trimming took off 4 bases at V and 0 bases at J, with 4 bases between the two ends. This CDR3 comprises 13 residues. CDR3 DNA sequence: TGTGCCAGTAGTACCCATAGCAATCAGCCCCAGCATTTT. Translated: CASSTHSNQPQHF.

Turning to this clone: Other DNA sequences of this sample code for an identical CDR3. The chain combines TRBV6-5 with TRBJ2-5, with unresolved D. Trimming cost V 6 bases and J 5 bases, with 7 bases left between them. This CDR3 comprises 11 residues. The germline V gene encodes CDR1 MNHEY and CDR2 SVGAGI. The CDR3 loop reads CASSRRETQYF. CDR3 in DNA: TGTGCCAGCAGCCGTCGGGAGACCCAGTACTTC.

This clone was detected a few times. This sequence joins TRBV19 and TRBJ2-1; D not resolved. Germline lookup yields CDR1 LNHDA and CDR2 SQIVND (reference sequence). The V and J ends lost 3 bases and 7 bases respectively, with 10 bases between them. This CDR3 is 13 amino acids long. The CDR3 DNA reads TGTGCCAGTAGTATCTCAGACGGGAATGAGCAGTTCTTC. Translation gives CASSISDGNEQFF.

The chain employs TRBV7-8 and TRBJ1-1; maybe TRBD1 (5 bases). Germline lookup yields CDR1 SGHVS and CDR2 FQNEAQ. V gave up 5 bases and J gave up 0 bases, with 10 bases separating them. This CDR3 comprises 14 residues. In DNA, the CDR3 is TGTGCCAGCAGCCCGGGACGGGTGAACACTGAAGCTTTCTTT. Translation gives CASSPGRVNTEAFF.

V and J are TRBV7-2 and TRBJ1-5; perhaps TRBD1 as D (5 bases). The V gene's germline CDR1 is SGHTA and CDR2 FQGNSA. Deletions cut 3 bases from V and 7 bases from J, with 16 bases between. The CDR3 is 15 residues long. CDR3: CASSFHPGMEQPQHF. For the CDR3, the DNA is TGTGCCAGCAGCTTTCATCCAGGGATGGAACAGCCCCAGCATTTT.

This chain joins TRBV28 and TRBJ1-2; no clear D gene. In germline, CDR1 is MDHEN, CDR2 SYDVKM. The CDR3 has 14 amino acids. V was cut by 6 bases and J by 2 bases, with 13 bases left in between. This CDR3 reads CASSPGVANYGYTF. For the CDR3, the DNA is TGTGCCAGCAGCCCAGGCGTGGCAAACTATGGCTACACCTTC.

The chain combines TRBV11-1 with TRBJ2-7, with TRBD2 matching 10 bases. The V gene's germline CDR1 is SGHAT and CDR2 FQDESV (reference sequence). The CDR3 has 18 residues. With V trimmed by 5 bases and J by 0 bases, 13 bases remained unmatched. The CDR3 sequence: CASSDLAGETFSSYEQYF. The CDR3 DNA follows: TGTGCCAGCAGCGACCTAGCGGGAGAGACTTTTAGCTCCTACGAGCAGTACTTC.

The sample holds many counts of this clone. Here the CDR3 reads CASSSWDRNYEQYF. The CDR3, as DNA: TGTGCCAGCAGTTCCTGGGACAGAAACTACGAGCAGTACTTC. The chain couples TRBV6-5 to TRBJ2-7, with TRBD1 identical over 7 bases. The CDR3 has 14 residues. Germline V gene sequence: CDR1 MNHEY, CDR2 SVGAGI. The ends lost 4 bases at V and 3 bases at J; junction bases unmatched: 6.

The chain uses TRBV27 and TRBJ2-6; D gene unclear. The V gene's germline CDR1 is MNHEY and CDR2 SMNVEV (reference sequence). CDR3 length: 15 amino acids. Trimming removed 6 bases from V and 0 bases from J, with 9 bases in between. Here the CDR3 reads CASSPGGSGANVLTF. CDR3 coding DNA: TGTGCCAGCAGCCCCGGCGGCTCTGGGGCCAACGTCCTGACTTTC.

The rearrangement uses TRBV10-3 and TRBJ2-4; 7 bases line up with TRBD1. This CDR3 has 15 residues. Germline CDR1 ENHRY, CDR2 SYGVKD. Germline trimming cut 5 bases from V and 5 bases from J; bases unmatched to any gene: 9. The CDR3 loop is CAISLRPGTENIQYF. Here the CDR3 DNA reads TGTGCCATCAGTTTACGCCCCGGGACAGAAAACATTCAGTACTTC.

This chain joins TRBV7-2 and TRBJ2-7, with 9 bases identical to TRBD1. Unmatched junction bases numbered 9, after V lost 5 bases and J lost 4 bases. CDR1 SGHTA and CDR2 FQGNSA come from the germline V gene. CDR3 length: 15 residues. CDR3 sequence: CASSRNGGTGYEQYF. CDR3 DNA sequence: TGTGCCAGCAGCCGAAACGGTGGGACAGGGTACGAGCAGTACTTC.

The rearrangement uses TRBV18 and TRBJ2-7; either TRBD1 or TRBD2 may fit D (7 bases each). CDR3 length: 14 amino acids. V was cut by 8 bases and J by 1 base, with 15 bases left in between. Germline V gives CDR1 KGHSH, CDR2 LQKENI. Written as DNA, the CDR3 is TGTGCCAGCACAGGGGAGGGCGAATCCTACGAGCAGTACTTC. Translating it yields CASTGEGESYEQYF.

This clone has a handful of counts. The chain joins TRBV7-9 to TRBJ1-2; the D gene is possibly TRBD1 (5 bases). The CDR3 loop spans 14 amino acids. CDR1 SEHNR and CDR2 FQNEAQ come from the germline V gene (reference sequence). V shed 6 bases and J shed 7 bases, with 18 bases lying between them. CDR3 sequence reads: CASSYPGRFGGYTF. DNA for the CDR3: TGTGCCAGCAGTTACCCAGGGAGGTTTGGTGGCTACACCTTC.

This clone came up a few times. J is TRBJ1-2 and V is TRBV2, with 8 bases that match TRBD1. Unmatched junction bases numbered 10, after V lost 9 bases and J lost 7 bases. CDR3 length: 13 amino acids. Germline V gene lookup returns CDR1 SNHLY and CDR2 FYNNEI. The CDR3 loop reads CASGPRGRGGYTF. In DNA, the CDR3 is TGTGCCAGTGGGCCCAGGGGGCGCGGTGGCTACACCTTC.

The rearrangement links TRBV28 to TRBJ2-5; tentative D call: TRBD1 (5 bases). There are 14 residues in the CDR3. CDR1 and CDR2 from the germline V gene are MDHEN and SYDVKM. Trimming stripped 2 bases from V and 5 bases from J, with 12 bases between. The CDR3 loop reads CASSLPDRRETQYF. The DNA of the CDR3 is TGTGCCAGCAGTTTACCAGACAGACGGGAGACCCAGTACTTC.

The rearrangement uses TRBV7-2 and TRBJ2-5, with D perhaps TRBD2 (6 bases). From germline, CDR1 is SGHTA and CDR2 FQGNSA. CDR3 length equals 14 residues. V was trimmed by 4 bases and J by 2 bases, leaving 11 bases between them. The CDR3 DNA sequence: TGTGCCAGCAGCTCAGGAGGGCTGCAAGAGACCCAGTACTTC. Translated, it gives CASSSGGLQETQYF.

V is TRBV2 and J is TRBJ2-7, with 7 positions matching TRBD1. Germline V CDR1 and CDR2: SNHLY, FYNNEI. V shed 6 bases, J shed 2 bases, and the junction held 7 bases outside the gene matches. The length of the CDR3 is 14 residues. CDR3 DNA sequence: TGTGCCAGCAGGCCGGGACAGCTCGCCTACGAGCAGTACTTC. Translation: CASRPGQLAYEQYF.

The chain combines TRBV29-1 with TRBJ2-1, with D possibly being TRBD1 or TRBD2 (5 bases each). Germline values: CDR1 SQVTM, CDR2 ANQGSEA. V lost 5 bases to trimming and J lost 9 bases, with 20 bases between them. The CDR3 loop spans 14 amino acids. CDR3 region: CSVCRDPGGGEQFF. For the CDR3, the DNA is TGCAGCGTTTGCCGCGACCCAGGTGGGGGTGAGCAGTTCTTC.

J is TRBJ2-7 and V is TRBV5-4; D ambiguous. The ends were cut back, 0 bases at V and 2 bases at J, with 15 bases in the middle. The CDR3 is 16 residues long. The V gene's germline CDR1 is SGHNT and CDR2 YYREEE (reference sequence). This CDR3 reads CASSLGTAKNTYEQYF. The CDR3 nucleotides read TGTGCCAGCAGCTTGGGAACAGCCAAGAACACCTACGAGCAGTACTTC.

This clone is medium-sized (0.01 to 0.1%). The chain combines TRBV6-5 with TRBJ2-7; no definite D call. The V end was cut by 5 bases, the J end by 3 bases, with 17 bases between. The CDR3 is 15 amino acids. CDR1 MNHEY and CDR2 SVGAGI come from the germline V gene. The DNA of the CDR3 is TGTGCCAGCAGTCTCACACCCAGGAACCGCTACGAGCAGTACTTC. Translating it yields CASSLTPRNRYEQYF.

The genes are TRBV6-5 and TRBJ2-7; 9 bases map to TRBD2. This CDR3 is built from 13 residues. From germline, CDR1 is MNHEY and CDR2 SVGAGI. V lost 6 bases, J lost 6 bases, and 6 bases stayed unmatched. The CDR3, as DNA: TGTGCCAGCAGCAGATCGCGGGGGGGCGAGCAGTACTTC. It codes for CASSRSRGGEQYF.

This clone has just a few counts. This chain uses TRBV15 with TRBJ2-5; TRBD2 matches at 8 bases. The ends lost 1 base at V and 4 bases at J; junction bases unmatched: 11. This CDR3 spans 17 amino acids. Germline loops: CDR1 LNHNV, CDR2 YYDKDF (reference sequence). The CDR3 nucleotides are TGTGCCACCAGCAGAGGCTTGGGGGAGCTAGCGGGAGAGACCCAGTACTTC. Encoded protein: CATSRGLGELAGETQYF.

This clone was counted a few times. The same CDR3 can be traced to other DNA sequences in this sample. The chain carries TRBV5-1 and TRBJ2-5; 9 positions match TRBD1. The CDR3 totals 14 residues. Germline values: CDR1 SGHRS, CDR2 YFSETQ. The junction had 6 bases not matched to a gene; V was cut back by 4 bases and J by 5 bases. The CDR3 sequence: CASSPGTGRETQYF. The DNA for the CDR3 is TGCGCCAGCAGCCCCGGGACAGGGCGGGAGACCCAGTACTTC.

This clone was observed once. The gene calls are TRBV29-1 and TRBJ2-7; 8 bases agree with TRBD1. The germline gives CDR1 SQVTM, CDR2 ANQGSEA. The CDR3 totals 16 residues. Unmatched junction bases numbered 16, after V lost 6 bases and J lost 3 bases. CDR3 in DNA: TGCAGCGTCCAGGGGGCGTCGGCTAGCTTGGGCTACGAGCAGTACTTC. Its translation is CSVQGASASLGYEQYF.